This T cell receptor (beta chain) stems from a study of blood T cell repertoires in COVID-19. About the study: PBMCs, B-cell-depleted T cells, or T cells provided the cDNA or gDNA that made up the material.

With 5 bases removed from V and 4 bases from J, the gap between germline ends came to 12 bases. The germline V gene encodes CDR1 SGHTA and CDR2 FQGNSA. The CDR3 is 14 residues long. In the original processing: Nucleated cell number was recorded as an estimate derived from reference gene primer amplification. Clones were read by immunoSEQ multiplex PCR, and TCRdb kept only the in-frame ones, dropping some. That table is the source of V, J and clone size, and D and trimming were worked out from the DNA. The sample yields 200,000 or so clones, less than 90% seen once. The chain links TRBV7-2 to TRBJ2-1; D possibly corresponds to TRBD1 (6 bases). Input material: peripheral blood. The receptor was derived from a man aged 40-55 years with active or convalescent COVID-19. Here the CDR3 DNA reads TGTGCCAGCAGCCCAAAGGACAGTTACAATGAGCAGTTCTTC. Translation: CASSPKDSYNEQFF.